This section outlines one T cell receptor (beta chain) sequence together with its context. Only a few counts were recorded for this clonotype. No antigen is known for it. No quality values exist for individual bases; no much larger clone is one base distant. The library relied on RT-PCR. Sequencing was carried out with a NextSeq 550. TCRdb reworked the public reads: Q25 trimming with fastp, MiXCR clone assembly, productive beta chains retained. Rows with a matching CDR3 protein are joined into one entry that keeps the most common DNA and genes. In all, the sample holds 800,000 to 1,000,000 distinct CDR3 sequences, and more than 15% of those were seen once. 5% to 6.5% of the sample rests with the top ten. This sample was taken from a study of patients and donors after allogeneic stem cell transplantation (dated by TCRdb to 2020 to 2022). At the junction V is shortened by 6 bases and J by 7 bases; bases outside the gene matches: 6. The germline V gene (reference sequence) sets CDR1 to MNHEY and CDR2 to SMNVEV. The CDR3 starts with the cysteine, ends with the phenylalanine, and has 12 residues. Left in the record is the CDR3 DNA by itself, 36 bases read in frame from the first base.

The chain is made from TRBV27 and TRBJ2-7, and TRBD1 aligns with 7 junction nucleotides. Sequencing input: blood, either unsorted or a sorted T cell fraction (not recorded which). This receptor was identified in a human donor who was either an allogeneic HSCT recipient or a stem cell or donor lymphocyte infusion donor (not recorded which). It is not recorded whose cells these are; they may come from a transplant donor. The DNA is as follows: TGTGCCAGCAGGACCGAACAGGGGGAGCAGTACTTC. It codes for CASRTEQGEQYF.